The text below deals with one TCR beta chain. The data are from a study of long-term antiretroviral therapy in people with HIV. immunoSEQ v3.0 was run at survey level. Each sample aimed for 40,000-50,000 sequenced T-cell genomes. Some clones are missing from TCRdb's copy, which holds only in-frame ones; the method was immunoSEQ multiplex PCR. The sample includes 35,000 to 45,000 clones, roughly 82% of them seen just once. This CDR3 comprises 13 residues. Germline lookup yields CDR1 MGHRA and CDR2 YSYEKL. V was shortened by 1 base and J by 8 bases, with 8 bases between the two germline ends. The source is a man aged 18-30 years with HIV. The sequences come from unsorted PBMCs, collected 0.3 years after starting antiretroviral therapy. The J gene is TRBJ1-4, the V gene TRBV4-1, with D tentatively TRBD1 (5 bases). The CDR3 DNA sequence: TGCGCCAGCAGCCAAGCTGCAGGGGAAAAACTGTTTTTT. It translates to CASSQAAGEKLFF.